The sequence of this T cell receptor beta chain was determined in a study of T-cell memory formation after mild COVID-19. TCRdb used MiXCR to reprocess the 5' RACE reads, holding one entry per CDR3 protein. Counted here are 340,000 or so distinct CDR3 sequences, approximately 12% occurring once; the ten biggest clones make up 20% to 25%. This clonotype appeared a few times. The antigen remains unidentified. Study results and limitations: Specificity for SARS-CoV-2 was not confirmed among the second-wave clones peaking on day 37.

The sequence came from a man in his late teens or twenties who had mild COVID-19 (a few samples of this study predate the infection). Cell type and time point are not known. Sequencing input: PBMCs or a T cell subset sorted from them (not recorded which).

The CDR3 loop reads CASSLAGGQRNIQYF. CDR3 DNA: TGTGCCAGCAGCTTAGCGGGGGGACAGAGGAACATTCAGTACTTC. The chain is built from TRBV7-2 and TRBJ2-4, with D possibly being TRBD1 (7 bases). Trimming shortened V by 0 bases and J by 7 bases, and 13 bases separated the two germline ends. Germline CDR1 SGHTA, CDR2 FQGNSA. The CDR3 sequence is 15 residues long.